This T cell receptor beta chain was sequenced during a study of regulatory T cells in long-lasting Graves disease. Overall study context: Under 3 months of antithyroid drugs had been taken by newly diagnosed Graves' patients. Study-level points and caveats: Peripheral blood alone, not thyroid tissue, underwent study.

This clonotype has a count of ten or more. Its target is not known. Time point: newly diagnosed GD, antithyroid drugs for less than 3 months. PBMC-extracted RNA yielded the TCR library. Sequencing libraries for TCR beta were prepared with iRepertoire HTBI primers and Arm-PCR of CDR3 regions. TCRdb passed the multiplex PCR reads through MiXCR, listing each CDR3 protein once. The sample contains 500,000 or so distinct CDR3 sequences, 16% of which appear only once. Between the trimmed V and J ends, which lost 0 bases and 4 bases, there was a span of 12 bases. The CDR3 sequence is 14 residues long. Germline V gene data show CDR1 as SQVTM and CDR2 as ANQGSEA. The same sample was also used in a study of T cells in Graves' hyperthyroidism and ophthalmopathy. Per that paper: Each patient was aged 18 to 65 and had newly diagnosed hyperthyroidism of under 2 months' duration. Researchers barred patients who had uncontrolled infection, other autoimmune disease, pregnancy or lactation.

Sample: peripheral blood mononuclear cells (PBMCs), taken at new diagnosis, from a patient treated with antithyroid drugs. The chain is built from TRBV29-1 and TRBJ2-5; D is undetermined. The receptor was isolated from a man aged 40-49 years with Graves disease. The CDR3 DNA reads as TGCAGCGTTGAAGACGGGTTTTGGCGAGAGACCCAGTACTTC. Translating it yields CSVEDGFWRETQYF. Filled out from reference TRBV29-1 and TRBJ2-5, the complete variable domain reads SAVISQKPSRDICQRGTSLTIQCQVDSQVTMMFWYRQQPGQSLTLIATANQGSEATYESGFVIDKFPISRPNLTFSTLTVSNMSPEDSSIYLCSVEDGFWRETQYFGPGTRLLVL.